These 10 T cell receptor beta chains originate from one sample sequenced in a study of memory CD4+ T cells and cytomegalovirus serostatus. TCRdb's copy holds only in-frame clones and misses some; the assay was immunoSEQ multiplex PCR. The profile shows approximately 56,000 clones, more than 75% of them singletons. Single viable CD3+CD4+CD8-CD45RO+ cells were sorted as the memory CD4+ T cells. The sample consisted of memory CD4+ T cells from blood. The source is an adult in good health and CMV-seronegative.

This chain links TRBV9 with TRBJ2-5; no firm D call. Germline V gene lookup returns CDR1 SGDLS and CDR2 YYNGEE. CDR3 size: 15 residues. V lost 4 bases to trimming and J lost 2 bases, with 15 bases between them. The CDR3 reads CASSRQARRQETQYF. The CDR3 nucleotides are TGTGCCAGCAGCAGGCAGGCGCGCCGTCAAGAGACCCAGTACTTC.

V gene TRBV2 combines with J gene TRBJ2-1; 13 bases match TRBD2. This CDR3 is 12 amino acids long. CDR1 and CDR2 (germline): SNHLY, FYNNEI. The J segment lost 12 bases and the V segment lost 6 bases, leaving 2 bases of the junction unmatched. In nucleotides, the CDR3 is TGTGCCAGCAGGACTAGCGGGGGGTCGCAGTTCTTC. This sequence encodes CASRTSGGSQFF.

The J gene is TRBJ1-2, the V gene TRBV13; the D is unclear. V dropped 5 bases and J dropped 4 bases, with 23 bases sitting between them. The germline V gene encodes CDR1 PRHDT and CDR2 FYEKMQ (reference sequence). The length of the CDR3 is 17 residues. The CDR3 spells CASSLRNWQDYRYGYTF. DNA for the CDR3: TGTGCCAGCAGCCTGAGGAATTGGCAGGATTACCGCTATGGCTACACCTTC. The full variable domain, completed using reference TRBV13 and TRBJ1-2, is AAGVIQSPRHLIKEKRETATLKCYPIPRHDTVYWYQQGPGQDPQFLISFYEKMQSDKGSIPDRFSAQQFSDYHSELNMSSLELGDSALYFCASSLRNWQDYRYGYTFGSGTRLTVV.

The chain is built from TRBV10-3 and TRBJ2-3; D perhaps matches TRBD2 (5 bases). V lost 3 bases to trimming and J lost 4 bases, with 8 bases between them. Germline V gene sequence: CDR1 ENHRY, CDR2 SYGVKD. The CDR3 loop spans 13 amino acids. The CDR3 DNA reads TGTGCCATCAGTGATCTACTAGCAGATACGCAGTATTTT. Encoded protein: CAISDLLADTQYF.

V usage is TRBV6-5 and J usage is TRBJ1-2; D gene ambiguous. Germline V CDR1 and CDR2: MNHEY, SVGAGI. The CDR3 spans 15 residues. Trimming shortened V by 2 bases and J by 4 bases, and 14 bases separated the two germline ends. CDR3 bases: TGTGCCAGCAGTTACAGGAGGAGGGAGAGCTATGGCTACACCTTC. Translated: CASSYRRRESYGYTF.

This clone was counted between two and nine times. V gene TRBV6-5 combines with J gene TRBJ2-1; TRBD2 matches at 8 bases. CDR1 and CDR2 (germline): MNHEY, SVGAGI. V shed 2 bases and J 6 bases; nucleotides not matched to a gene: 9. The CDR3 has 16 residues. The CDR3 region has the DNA TGTGCCAGCAGTTACCAGTCGGTCGGGGGGGCCAATGAGCAGTTCTTC. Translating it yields CASSYQSVGGANEQFF.

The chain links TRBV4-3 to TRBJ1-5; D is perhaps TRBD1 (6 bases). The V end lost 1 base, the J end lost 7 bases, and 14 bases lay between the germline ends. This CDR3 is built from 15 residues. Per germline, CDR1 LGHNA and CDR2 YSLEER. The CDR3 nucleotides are TGCGCCAGCAGCCAAGTAGGGGGGCGGGGACAGCCCCAGCATTTT. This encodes CASSQVGGRGQPQHF.

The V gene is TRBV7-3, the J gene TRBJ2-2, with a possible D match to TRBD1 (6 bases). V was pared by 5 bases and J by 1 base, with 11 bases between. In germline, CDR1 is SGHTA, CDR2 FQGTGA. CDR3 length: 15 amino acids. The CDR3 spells CASSPTGGNTGELFF. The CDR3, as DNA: TGTGCCAGCAGCCCGACAGGTGGGAACACCGGGGAGCTGTTTTTT.

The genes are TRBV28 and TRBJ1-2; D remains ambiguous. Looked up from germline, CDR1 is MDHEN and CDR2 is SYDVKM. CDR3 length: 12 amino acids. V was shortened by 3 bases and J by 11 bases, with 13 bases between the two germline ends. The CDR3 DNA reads TGTGCCAGCAGTTTTATGCGTTCCGTTTACACCTTC. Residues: CASSFMRSVYTF.

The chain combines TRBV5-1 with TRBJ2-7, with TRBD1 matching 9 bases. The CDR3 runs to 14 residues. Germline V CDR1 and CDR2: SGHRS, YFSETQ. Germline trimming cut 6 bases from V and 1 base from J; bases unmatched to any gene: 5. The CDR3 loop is CASKPGTGSYEQYF. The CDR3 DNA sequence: TGCGCCAGCAAACCCGGGACAGGGTCCTACGAGCAGTACTTC.